Listed below are T cell receptor beta chains from one sample, sequenced in a study of T cell responses to AZD1222 COVID-19 vaccine. Measured with immunoSEQ multiplex PCR; TCRdb has only the in-frame clones, and not every one. Among some 180,000 clones listed, 94% were seen once. Sequenced here: peripheral blood, sampled 28 days after the second AZD1222 dose. The receptors derive from an adult who received the AZD1222 COVID-19 vaccine. CDR3s include the opening cysteine and the closing phenylalanine or tryptophan. A D gene is named only where the DNA matches it firmly. Some rows have no size entry. The others give once, few or many, or a class for an expanded clone.

d_call j_call clone_size v_call cdr3_aa cdr3_nt
. TRBJ1-6 . TRBV4-3 CASSQEGRGGSPLHF TGCGCCAGCAGCCAAGAAGGTAGGGGAGGATCACCCCTCCACTTT
. TRBJ1-6 . TRBV25-1 CASSELKPEGSPLHF TGTGCCAGCAGTGAATTGAAGCCGGAGGGTTCACCCCTCCACTTT
. TRBJ1-2 . TRBV30 CACITEGGYTF TGTGCCTGCATAACAGAGGGGGGCTACACCTTC
. TRBJ1-3 . TRBV10-1 CASRRDGGNTIYF TGCGCCAGCAGGAGGGACGGTGGAAACACCATATATTTT
TRBD2 TRBJ2-5 once TRBV24-1 CATSDARASGGIIETQYF TGTGCCACCAGTGACGCCCGAGCTAGCGGGGGTATAATAGAGACCCAGTACTTC
. TRBJ2-7 . TRBV14 CASSQAGYFYEQYF TGTGCCAGCAGCCAAGCGGGATACTTCTACGAGCAGTACTTC
TRBD2 TRBJ2-3 . TRBV18 CASSPGTRGLVVDTQYF TGTGCCAGCTCACCAGGGACTAGGGGACTCGTGGTTGATACGCAGTATTTT
. TRBJ1-4 . TRBV28 CASTLSYGSNEKLFF TGTGCCAGCACCCTATCTTACGGGTCTAATGAAAAACTGTTTTTT
. TRBJ1-1 . TRBV9 CASSVEGRAGVDTEAFF TGTGCCAGCAGCGTAGAGGGCAGGGCAGGAGTGGACACTGAAGCTTTCTTT
. TRBJ2-7 . TRBV27 CASSWDGGDKRYEQYF TGTGCCAGCAGTTGGGACGGGGGAGATAAGCGCTACGAGCAGTACTTC
. TRBJ1-1 once TRBV6-4 CASRPGRSGTEAFF TGTGCCAGCAGGCCGGGCCGAAGCGGTACTGAAGCTTTCTTT
. TRBJ2-3 once TRBV13 CASSQTLTDTQYF TGTGCCAGCAGCCAAACCCTCACAGATACGCAGTATTTT
. TRBJ2-2 . TRBV11-2 CASSLVGGPNTGELFF TGTGCCAGCAGCTTAGTCGGGGGACCAAACACCGGGGAGCTGTTTTTT
. TRBJ2-3 . TRBV27 CASSLSNSLRTDTQYF TGTGCCAGCAGTTTATCTAACTCCCTTCGCACAGATACGCAGTATTTT
. TRBJ1-2 . TRBV28 CASSTPGTGKYGYTF TGTGCCAGCAGTACACCAGGAACAGGGAAATATGGCTACACCTTC
TRBD1 TRBJ1-3 . TRBV9 CASSLGTAGNTIYF TGTGCCAGCAGCCTCGGGACAGCTGGAAACACCATATATTTT
TRBD2 TRBJ2-1 . TRBV2 CASTETSGGPNEQFF TGTGCCAGCACCGAGACTAGCGGGGGCCCTAATGAGCAGTTCTTC
. TRBJ2-1 . TRBV29-1 CSVVYRVLDEQFF TGCAGCGTTGTATACAGGGTTTTAGATGAGCAGTTCTTC
. TRBJ1-2 . TRBV9 CASSVGGGDRPWTGYTF TGTGCCAGCAGCGTAGGCGGGGGAGACAGACCTTGGACAGGCTACACCTTC
. TRBJ2-1 . TRBV6-5 CASSGDVSSYNEQFF TGTGCCAGCAGCGGGGACGTAAGCTCCTACAATGAGCAGTTCTTC
. TRBJ2-3 . TRBV9 CASSVSGNRPTDTQYF TGTGCCAGCAGCGTATCAGGGAACCGCCCCACAGATACGCAGTATTTT
. TRBJ1-2 . TRBV6-5 CASSGITAIYGYTF TGTGCCAGCAGCGGAATTACAGCGATCTATGGCTACACCTTC
TRBD1 TRBJ1-4 . TRBV14 CASSRFQGAAEKLFF TGTGCCAGCAGCCGCTTCCAGGGGGCGGCTGAAAAACTGTTTTTT
. TRBJ1-4 . TRBV19 CASRVIGRAEKLFF TGTGCCAGTAGGGTTATTGGTCGAGCGGAAAAACTGTTTTTT
TRBD1 TRBJ2-5 . TRBV19 CASSIGTGTETQYF TGTGCCAGTAGTATAGGGACAGGCACGGAGACCCAGTACTTC
TRBD1 TRBJ1-5 . TRBV7-2 CASSPSPTGSPTQPQHF TGTGCCAGCAGCCCTAGCCCGACAGGGTCCCCCACTCAGCCCCAGCATTTT
. TRBJ1-5 once TRBV6-5 CASSYLKGPNQPQHF TGTGCCAGCAGTTACTTGAAGGGCCCCAATCAGCCCCAGCATTTT
TRBD2 TRBJ2-3 . TRBV11-2 CASSRGAGGIFEYF TGTGCCAGCAGCCGGGGTGCGGGAGGTATTTTTGAGTATTTT
TRBD2 TRBJ2-7 . TRBV7-9 CASSFGSGTVLYEQYF TGTGCCAGCAGCTTCGGTAGCGGGACGGTCCTCTACGAGCAGTACTTC
. TRBJ2-1 . TRBV24-1 CATSGDSSYNEQFF TGTGCCACCAGCGGCGACAGCTCCTACAATGAGCAGTTCTTC
. TRBJ1-3 . TRBV6-5 CASTQGGNSGNTIYF TGTGCCAGCACCCAGGGAGGGAATTCTGGAAACACCATATATTTT
. TRBJ2-1 . TRBV5-1 CASSLEMRLDNEQFF TGCGCCAGCAGCTTGGAGATGAGATTAGACAATGAGCAGTTCTTC
TRBD2 TRBJ2-2 . TRBV2 CASTLPTGTSFTGELFF TGTGCCAGCACTCTTCCTACCGGGACTAGCTTCACCGGGGAGCTGTTTTTT
. TRBJ1-1 . TRBV12-5 CASGFGSEAFF TGTGCTAGTGGTTTCGGGAGTGAAGCTTTCTTT